This T cell receptor (beta chain) came from a study of blood T cell repertoires in COVID-19. Germline CDR1 and CDR2: LGHNA and YNFKEQ. CDR3 length equals 16 residues. Losses at the gene ends were 0 bases for V and 4 bases for J; bases not matched to a gene: 4. Clones were read by immunoSEQ multiplex PCR, and TCRdb kept only the in-frame ones, dropping some. The data show about 160,000 clones, roughly 80% seen once. The chain uses TRBV4-2 and TRBJ2-5; 11 nucleotides line up with TRBD2. The receptor was isolated from a man in his sixties with acute or convalescent COVID-19. The sequenced sample consisted of peripheral blood. The CDR3 DNA follows: TGTGCCAGCAGCCAAGATGGTAGCGGGGGGGGAGAGACCCAGTACTTC. Translating gives CASSQDGSGGGETQYF.